This record covers a single T cell receptor beta chain. The sample originates from a study of blood T cell repertoires in COVID-19. Study context: Researchers got acute and convalescent COVID-19 samples from the United States, Italy and Spain. The analysed material was cDNA or gDNA that came from T cells, B-cell-depleted T cells, or PBMCs.

Per the original methods: The assay estimated nucleated cells by amplifying reference gene primers. Libraries were prepared by immunoSEQ multiplex PCR; TCRdb keeps only in-frame clonotypes and omits some of them. V and J calls and clone size follow that table, whereas D and trimming were derived from the DNA. The sample records under 200,000 clones, less than 90% being singletons. Sequencing used peripheral blood. The sequence was obtained from a woman aged 70-85 years with acute or convalescent COVID-19.

CDR3 region: CASSYQQGAAGANVLTF. DNA for the CDR3: TGTGCCAGCAGCTACCAACAGGGGGCGGCTGGGGCCAACGTCCTGACTTTC. The V call is TRBV5-5, the J call TRBJ2-6, with 9 bases identical to TRBD1. Germline assignment: CDR1 SGHKS and CDR2 YYEKEE (reference sequence). The length of the CDR3 is 17 residues. V lost 3 bases and J lost 2; bases outside the gene matches: 6.